One sample yielded the 30 T cell receptor beta chains listed below, sequenced in a study of shared T cell receptors in the human thymus. Sequenced by immunoSEQ multiplex PCR; TCRdb stores in-frame clones only, minus some. The table lists approximately 580,000 clones, about four fifths of them singletons, with 0.013% in the top ten. These same records also appear under a second study, on human thymus T cells.

The sequenced material came from thymocytes. These receptors all come from a boy in the first two years of life with a congenital heart defect.

The V gene is TRBV7-9, the J gene TRBJ2-7, with D perhaps matching TRBD2 (6 bases). With 5 bases removed from V and 5 bases from J, the gap between germline ends came to 25 bases. The germline V gene encodes CDR1 SEHNR and CDR2 FQNEAQ (reference sequence). This CDR3 is built from 17 residues. The CDR3 protein is CASSLTSREFVTNEQYF. The CDR3 DNA sequence: TGTGCCAGCAGCCTAACCTCACGGGAGTTTGTTACTAACGAGCAGTACTTC. The entire variable domain, with the rest obtained from reference TRBV7-9 and TRBJ2-7, is as follows: DTGVSQNPRHKITKRGQNVTFRCDPISEHNRLYWYRQTLGQGPEFLTYFQNEAQLEKSRLLSDRFSAERPKGSFSTLEIQRTEQGDSAMYLCASSLTSREFVTNEQYFGPGTRLTVT.

V gene TRBV9 combines with J gene TRBJ2-2, with 7 bases fitting TRBD1. V lost 3 bases and J lost 2; bases outside the gene matches: 7. Germline V gene sequence: CDR1 SGDLS, CDR2 YYNGEE. CDR3 size: 16 residues. The CDR3 sequence: CASSETGQSNTGELFF. The DNA of the CDR3 is TGTGCCAGCAGCGAAACGGGACAGAGTAACACCGGGGAGCTGTTTTTT.

The chain uses TRBV27 and TRBJ2-7, with D perhaps TRBD1 (6 bases). The CDR3 has 14 residues. Germline V lookup: CDR1 MNHEY, CDR2 SMNVEV (reference sequence). The V end lost 5 bases, the J end lost 6 bases, and 17 bases lay between the germline ends. Here the CDR3 DNA reads TGTGCCAGCAGTCCAGGGGCCAGGTCGCTCGAGCAGTACTTC. As protein: CASSPGARSLEQYF.

CDR3 region: CASSLPGCGVAGTQYF. CDR3 DNA: TGTGCCAGCAGCCTTCCAGGGTGTGGGGTGGCAGGTACGCAGTATTTT. The chain uses TRBV5-6 and TRBJ2-3; the D gene is possibly TRBD1 (5 bases). The CDR3 consists of 16 residues. Germline loops: CDR1 SGHDT, CDR2 YYEEEE. Trimming took 4 bases from V and 8 from J, leaving 23 bases between them.

V gene TRBV9 combines with J gene TRBJ2-3; perhaps TRBD1 as D (5 bases). In germline, CDR1 is SGDLS, CDR2 YYNGEE. CDR3 length: 15 amino acids. V was clipped by 4 bases and J by 5 bases, with 17 bases between them. CDR3 sequence reads: CASSPMQGGRDTQYF. The CDR3 DNA follows: TGTGCCAGCAGCCCTATGCAGGGTGGACGAGATACGCAGTATTTT. Full variable domain (remainder filled in from reference TRBV9 and TRBJ2-3): DSGVTQTPKHLITATGQRVTLRCSPRSGDLSVYWYQQSLDQGLQFLIQYYNGEERAKGNILERFSAQQFPDLHSELNLSSLELGDSALYFCASSPMQGGRDTQYFGPGTRLTVL.

This chain joins TRBV4-1 and TRBJ2-7; D is uncertain. The germline V and J ends were trimmed by 0 bases and 0 bases, with 12 bases remaining between them. Germline loops: CDR1 MGHRA, CDR2 YSYEKL. CDR3 length equals 16 residues. The CDR3 region has the DNA TGCGCCAGCAGCCAAGATCGGGTACCAAGCTCCTACGAGCAGTACTTC. It is translated as CASSQDRVPSSYEQYF.

The chain recombines TRBV9 with TRBJ2-1, with TRBD2 matching over 11 bases. This CDR3 has 14 amino acids. After removal of 0 bases from V and 9 bases from J, the junction contained 2 bases not matched to a gene. Germline CDR1 is SGDLS and CDR2 is YYNGEE. CDR3 sequence: CASSVGGLAAEQFF. CDR3 bases: TGTGCCAGCAGCGTAGGGGGACTAGCGGCTGAGCAGTTCTTC.

The chain has TRBV28 and TRBJ2-5; TRBD2 aligns across 9 bases. V gave up 6 bases and J gave up 5 bases; unmatched junction bases: 10. Per the germline V gene, CDR1 is MDHEN and CDR2 is SYDVKM. The CDR3 covers 15 residues. The CDR3 DNA reads TGTGCCAGCAGACCGCAGCGGGAGGCCCAGGAGACCCAGTACTTC. Its translation is CASRPQREAQETQYF.

This chain links TRBV6-1 with TRBJ1-1; possibly TRBD1 for D (6 bases). Germline values: CDR1 MNHNS, CDR2 SASEGT. This CDR3 is 16 amino acids long. Trimming removed 1 base at V and 0 bases at J, with 12 bases between. The CDR3 DNA reads as TGTGCCAGCAGTGAAGGACAGGTAAACGTGAACACTGAAGCTTTCTTT. Translation: CASSEGQVNVNTEAFF.

The chain joins TRBV1 to TRBJ2-1; the listed D gene, TRBD2, was not tested against the DNA. TRBV1 is designated a pseudogene. This CDR3 region has 16 residues. CDR3 bases: TGCACCAGCAGAAATCTAGCGGGAGGCCCTTTCAATGAGCAGTTCTTC. Protein: CTSRNLAGGPFNEQFF.

This clone occurred a few times. This chain connects TRBV4-3 to TRBJ1-2; D is perhaps TRBD1 (5 bases). Per germline, CDR1 LGHNA and CDR2 YSLEER. V was pared by 3 bases and J by 8 bases, with 7 bases between. The CDR3 is 11 amino acids. The CDR3 DNA is TGCGCCAGCAGCCATCGGGGGGGCTACACCTTC. Translated, it gives CASSHRGGYTF.

V and J are TRBV28 and TRBJ1-1; 7 nucleotides align to TRBD1. Per germline, CDR1 MDHEN and CDR2 SYDVKM. J gave up 1 base and V 8 bases, and 10 bases lay outside the gene matches. The CDR3 length is 15 residues. In DNA form, the CDR3 reads TGTGCCAGCCTACCCGAGGGGACAGCGAACACTGAAGCTTTCTTT. Translating gives CASLPEGTANTEAFF.

V is TRBV6-5 and J is TRBJ1-2; 9 nucleotides line up with TRBD1. V dropped 2 bases and J dropped 5; count of bases not matched to a gene: 3. Looked up from germline, CDR1 is MNHEY and CDR2 is SVGAGI. The CDR3 spans 14 residues. In DNA, the CDR3 is TGTGCCAGCAGTTACGTGGGACAGGGTTATGGCTACACCTTC. Translated: CASSYVGQGYGYTF.

The table lists this clone with a count of one. The gene calls are TRBV4-2 and TRBJ2-7; 9 bases agree with TRBD2. Germline loops: CDR1 LGHNA, CDR2 YNFKEQ. V shed 3 bases and J 0 bases; nucleotides not matched to a gene: 12. This CDR3 region has 18 residues. The CDR3 region is CASSHAGGGGSSSYEQYF. The CDR3 region has the DNA TGTGCCAGCAGCCACGCGGGGGGGGGCGGCTCGAGCTCCTACGAGCAGTACTTC.

The gene calls are TRBV7-6 and TRBJ2-2; 9 bases map to TRBD1. This CDR3 has 15 amino acids. Germline assignment: CDR1 SGHVS and CDR2 FNYEAQ. With 5 bases clipped from V and 6 bases from J, the junction kept 7 bases outside the gene matches. The CDR3 sequence: CASSPPGTGSGELFF. CDR3 bases: TGTGCCAGCAGCCCTCCCGGGACAGGGTCCGGGGAGCTGTTTTTT.

This clone has a handful of counts. This sequence joins TRBV5-1 and TRBJ2-1; 10 bases agree with TRBD2. This CDR3 has 22 residues. The trim removed 0 bases at V and 4 bases at J, leaving 22 bases unmatched. Germline assignment: CDR1 SGHRS and CDR2 YFSETQ. CDR3 protein: CASSLEAPGTSVQFPLYNEQFF. The CDR3 DNA reads as TGCGCCAGCAGCTTGGAGGCTCCCGGGACTAGCGTTCAGTTTCCCCTTTACAATGAGCAGTTCTTC.

The chain recombines TRBV5-6 with TRBJ2-3; a possible D gene is TRBD1 (5 bases). Germline assignment: CDR1 SGHDT and CDR2 YYEEEE. Between the trimmed V and J ends, which lost 0 bases and 4 bases, there was a span of 9 bases. CDR3 length: 14 residues. DNA of the CDR3: TGTGCCAGCAGCTTGGAAGGGGTAGCAGATACGCAGTATTTT. Translated, it gives CASSLEGVADTQYF. The entire variable domain, with the rest obtained from reference TRBV5-6 and TRBJ2-3, is as follows: DAGVTQSPTHLIKTRGQQVTLRCSPKSGHDTVSWYQQALGQGPQFIFQYYEEEERQRGNFPDRFSGHQFPNYSSELNVNALLLGDSALYLCASSLEGVADTQYFGPGTRLTVL.

This chain connects TRBV4-3 to TRBJ2-1, with 11 bases identical to TRBD2. The CDR3 runs 16 residues. V lost 4 bases and J lost 5; bases outside the gene matches: 7. Germline CDR1 is LGHNA and CDR2 is YSLEER. The CDR3 DNA reads as TGCGCCAGCAGCCGCTACGGGACTAGCGGTAACAATGAGCAGTTCTTC. This codes for CASSRYGTSGNNEQFF.

V gene TRBV9 combines with J gene TRBJ2-7, with a tentative D call TRBD1 (6 bases). The length of the CDR3 is 13 residues. Germline values: CDR1 SGDLS, CDR2 YYNGEE. The ends were cut back, 4 bases at V and 5 bases at J, with 13 bases in the middle. The CDR3 DNA sequence: TGTGCCAGCAGCCCGGACAGTGACGACGAGCAGTACTTC. It is translated as CASSPDSDDEQYF.

The chain carries TRBV27 and TRBJ2-1; TRBD2 matches at 7 bases. The V and J ends lost 10 bases and 6 bases, in that order; junction bases with no gene match: 27. The CDR3 has 19 amino acids. Germline CDR1 reads MNHEY; CDR2 reads SMNVEV (reference sequence). The CDR3 protein is CATSRGPTSQEMGGNEQFF. As DNA, the CDR3 is TGTGCCACATCCCGGGGCCCGACTAGCCAGGAAATGGGAGGCAATGAGCAGTTCTTC.

The chain combines TRBV6-5 with TRBJ2-1; 10 bases are shared with TRBD1. The V gene end was trimmed by 6 bases and the J gene end by 8 bases; junction bases not matched to a gene: 7. There are 14 residues in the CDR3. Germline V CDR1 and CDR2: MNHEY, SVGAGI. The CDR3 sequence: CASRGDRGRDEQFF. For the CDR3, the DNA is TGTGCCAGCAGGGGGGACAGGGGTAGGGATGAGCAGTTCTTC.

The genes are TRBV5-6 and TRBJ2-5; 12 positions match TRBD2. V dropped 4 bases and J dropped 2; count of bases not matched to a gene: 12. The V gene's germline CDR1 is SGHDT and CDR2 YYEEEE. This CDR3 is 18 amino acids long. The CDR3 reads CASSPNHWTSGIQETQYF. In nucleotides, the CDR3 is TGTGCCAGCAGCCCCAACCACTGGACTAGCGGGATTCAAGAGACCCAGTACTTC.

J is TRBJ1-5 and V is TRBV10-1, with D unresolved. CDR1 WNHNN and CDR2 SYGVQD come from the germline V gene (reference sequence). V gave up 1 base and J gave up 9 bases, with 10 bases separating them. This CDR3 contains 13 residues. DNA of the CDR3: TGCGCCAGCAGTGAGTACCGCGGTGGGCCCCAGCATTTT. Encoded protein: CASSEYRGGPQHF.

V gene TRBV27 combines with J gene TRBJ1-5, with 9 bases aligning to TRBD1. In germline, CDR1 is MNHEY, CDR2 SMNVEV (reference sequence). The trim removed 6 bases at V and 8 bases at J, leaving 11 bases unmatched. There are 15 residues in the CDR3. The CDR3 is CASRPDRGGKKPQHF. CDR3 bases: TGTGCCAGCAGGCCGGACAGGGGAGGTAAGAAGCCCCAGCATTTT.

DNA for the CDR3: TGTGCCAGCGGTCCCCGGGGTTCGGGGACTGAAGCTTTCTTT. Amino acid sequence: CASGPRGSGTEAFF. The rearrangement uses TRBV25-1 and TRBJ1-1, with no clear D. The CDR3 has 14 amino acids. Trimming took 8 bases from V and 5 from J, leaving 18 bases between them. Germline CDR1 MGHDK, CDR2 SYGVNS.

The rearrangement uses TRBV10-3 and TRBJ2-3, with 7 bases identical to TRBD2. Per germline, CDR1 ENHRY and CDR2 SYGVKD. With V trimmed by 5 bases and J by 4 bases, 6 bases remained unmatched. This CDR3 contains 14 residues. CDR3 sequence reads: CAISYWGGADTQYF. CDR3 sequence (DNA): TGTGCCATCAGTTATTGGGGAGGGGCAGATACGCAGTATTTT.

The V gene is TRBV25-1, the J gene TRBJ2-3; 10 positions agree with TRBD1. The CDR3 sequence is 15 residues long. Unmatched junction bases numbered 7, after V lost 5 bases and J lost 5 bases. CDR1 and CDR2 from the germline V gene are MGHDK and SYGVNS. As DNA, the CDR3 is TGTGCCAGCAGTCACCGGGACAGGGGTGGAGATACGCAGTATTTT. This gives the protein CASSHRDRGGDTQYF.

The chain couples TRBV4-3 to TRBJ2-2; 16 nucleotides line up with TRBD2. This CDR3 is 19 amino acids long. With 0 bases clipped from V and 6 bases from J, the junction kept 7 bases outside the gene matches. Germline values: CDR1 LGHNA, CDR2 YSLEER. The CDR3 is CASSQDGTSGRAGAGELFF. As DNA, the CDR3 is TGCGCCAGCAGCCAAGACGGGACTAGCGGGAGGGCCGGGGCCGGGGAGCTGTTTTTT.

The chain links TRBV15 to TRBJ2-1, with 7 positions matching TRBD2. J was trimmed by 6 bases and V by 7 bases; bases with no gene match: 9. In germline, CDR1 is LNHNV, CDR2 YYDKDF (reference sequence). The length of the CDR3 is 14 residues. The CDR3 reads CATNRLAEGNEQFF. CDR3 sequence (DNA): TGTGCCACCAACCGTCTAGCGGAGGGCAATGAGCAGTTCTTC.

This clone was picked up a small number of times. V is TRBV30 and J is TRBJ2-3; D gene uncertain. Deletions cut 2 bases from V and 3 bases from J, with 6 bases between. The CDR3 has 12 residues. In germline, CDR1 is GTSNPN, CDR2 SVGIG (reference sequence). CDR3 loop: CAWSPLTDTQYF. In DNA, the CDR3 is TGTGCCTGGAGTCCACTGACAGATACGCAGTATTTT.